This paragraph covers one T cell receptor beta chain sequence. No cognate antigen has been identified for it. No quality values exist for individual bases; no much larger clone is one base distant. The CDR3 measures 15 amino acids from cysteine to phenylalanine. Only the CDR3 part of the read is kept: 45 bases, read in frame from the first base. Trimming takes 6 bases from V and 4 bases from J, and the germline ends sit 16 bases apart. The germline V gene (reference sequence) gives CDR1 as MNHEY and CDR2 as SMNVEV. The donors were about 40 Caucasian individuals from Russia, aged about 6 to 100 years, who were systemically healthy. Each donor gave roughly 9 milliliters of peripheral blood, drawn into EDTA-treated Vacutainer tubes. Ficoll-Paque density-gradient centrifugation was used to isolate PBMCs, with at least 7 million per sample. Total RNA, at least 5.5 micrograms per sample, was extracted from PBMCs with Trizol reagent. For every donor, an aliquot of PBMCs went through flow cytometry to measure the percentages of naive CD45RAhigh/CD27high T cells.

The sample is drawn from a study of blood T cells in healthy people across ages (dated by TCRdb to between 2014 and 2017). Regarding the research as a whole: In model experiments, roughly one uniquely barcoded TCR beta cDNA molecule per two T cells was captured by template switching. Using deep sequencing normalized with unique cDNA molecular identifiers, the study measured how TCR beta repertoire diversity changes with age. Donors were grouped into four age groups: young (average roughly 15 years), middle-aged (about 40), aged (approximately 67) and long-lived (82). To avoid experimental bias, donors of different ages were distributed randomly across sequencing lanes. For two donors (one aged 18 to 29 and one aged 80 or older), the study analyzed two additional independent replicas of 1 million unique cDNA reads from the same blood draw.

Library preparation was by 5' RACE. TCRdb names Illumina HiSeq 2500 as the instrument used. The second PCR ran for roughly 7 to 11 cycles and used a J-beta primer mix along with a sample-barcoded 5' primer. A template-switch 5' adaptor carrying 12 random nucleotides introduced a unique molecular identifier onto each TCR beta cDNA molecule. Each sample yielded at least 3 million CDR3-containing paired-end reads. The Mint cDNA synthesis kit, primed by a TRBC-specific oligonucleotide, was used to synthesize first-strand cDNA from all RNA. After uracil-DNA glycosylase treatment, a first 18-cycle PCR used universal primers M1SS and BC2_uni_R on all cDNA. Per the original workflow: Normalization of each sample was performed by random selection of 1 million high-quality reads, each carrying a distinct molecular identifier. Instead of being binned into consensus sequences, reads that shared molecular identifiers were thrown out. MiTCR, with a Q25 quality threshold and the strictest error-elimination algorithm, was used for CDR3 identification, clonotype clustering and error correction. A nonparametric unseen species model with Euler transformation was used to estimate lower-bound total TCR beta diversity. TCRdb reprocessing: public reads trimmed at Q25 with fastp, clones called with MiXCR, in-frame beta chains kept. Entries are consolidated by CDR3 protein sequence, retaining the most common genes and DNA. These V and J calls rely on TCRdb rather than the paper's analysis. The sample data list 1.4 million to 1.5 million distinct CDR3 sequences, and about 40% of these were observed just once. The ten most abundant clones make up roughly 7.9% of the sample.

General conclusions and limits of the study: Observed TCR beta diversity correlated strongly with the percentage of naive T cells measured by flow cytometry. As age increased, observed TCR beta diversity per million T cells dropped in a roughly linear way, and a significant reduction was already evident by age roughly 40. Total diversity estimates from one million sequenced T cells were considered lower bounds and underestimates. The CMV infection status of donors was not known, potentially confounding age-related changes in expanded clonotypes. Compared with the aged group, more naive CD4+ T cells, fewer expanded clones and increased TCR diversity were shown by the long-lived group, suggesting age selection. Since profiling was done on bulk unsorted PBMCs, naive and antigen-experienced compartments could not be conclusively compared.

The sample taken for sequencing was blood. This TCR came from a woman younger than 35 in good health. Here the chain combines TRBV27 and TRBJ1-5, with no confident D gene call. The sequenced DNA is TGTGCCAGCAGCTCTACTACCGGGCCTAATCAGCCCCAGCATTTT. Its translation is CASSSTTGPNQPQHF.